These 29 T cell receptor beta chains share one sample of origin, sequenced in a study of T cell responses to AZD1222 COVID-19 vaccine. TCRdb's table, derived via immunoSEQ multiplex PCR, lists solely in-frame clones and lacks some. The repertoire holds about 150,000 clones, about 90% seen once, with 7.5% to 8% in the top ten. Specimen: peripheral blood, collected 28 days after the second dose of the MenACWY control vaccine. The receptor set was obtained from an adult who received the MenACWY meningococcal vaccine as a control.

The chain employs TRBV9 and TRBJ2-2; D tentatively reads TRBD1 or TRBD2 (5 bases each). Trimming pared 4 bases from V and 7 bases from J, leaving 20 bases between. Germline V gene data show CDR1 as SGDLS and CDR2 as YYNGEE. This CDR3 is built from 16 residues. As DNA, the CDR3 is TGTGCCAGCAGCCCAGACTTGAGGGGCCGGAGCGGGGAGCTGTTTTTT. It encodes CASSPDLRGRSGELFF.

A few counts support this clone. The chain joins TRBV19 to TRBJ1-4; D is ambiguous. The CDR3 is made up of 15 amino acids. V lost 8 bases to trimming and J lost 3 bases, with 16 bases between them. Germline lookup yields CDR1 LNHDA and CDR2 SQIVND (reference sequence). CDR3 sequence reads: CASSGEDPANEKLFF. The DNA for the CDR3 is TGTGCCAGTTCTGGAGAGGATCCGGCTAATGAAAAACTGTTTTTT.

The chain has TRBV24-1 and TRBJ2-3; D remains unclear. This CDR3 is 15 amino acids long. CDR1 is KGHDR, CDR2 SFDVKD, per germline. Trimming left V 1 base short and J 6 bases short, with 13 bases between. The CDR3 DNA sequence: TGTGCCACCAGTGATTTTGGCTGGGGAATCGATACGCAGTATTTT. Encoded protein: CATSDFGWGIDTQYF.

The gene calls are TRBV7-8 and TRBJ2-7, with 8 bases matching TRBD2. Germline loops: CDR1 SGHVS, CDR2 FQNEAQ. J lost 3 bases, V lost 6 bases, and 10 bases had no gene match. The CDR3 consists of 15 residues. The CDR3 is CASSLLTSGVYEQYF. Written as DNA, the CDR3 is TGTGCCAGCAGTTTACTCACTAGCGGAGTCTACGAGCAGTACTTC.

The chain joins TRBV20-1 to TRBJ2-3, with D uncertain. This CDR3 region has 11 residues. From germline, CDR1 is DFQATT and CDR2 SNEGSKA (reference sequence). The CDR3 coding sequence is TGCAGCGCACTCCGCACAGATACGCAGTATTTT. Translation gives CSALRTDTQYF.

V is TRBV6-2 or TRBV6-3 and J is TRBJ1-1; 11 nucleotides match TRBD1. The CDR3 is 15 residues long. CDR1 and CDR2 (germline): MNHEY, SVGEGT. Trimming at V came to 5 bases and at J to 5 bases, leaving 7 bases not matched to a gene. The DNA of the CDR3 is TGTGCCAGCAGTAACCGGGACAGGGGGAGGACTGAAGCTTTCTTT. It encodes CASSNRDRGRTEAFF.

The V and J genes are TRBV27 and TRBJ1-4; a weak D match, TRBD1 (6 bases). The CDR3 consists of 17 residues. CDR1 is MNHEY, CDR2 SMNVEV, per germline (reference sequence). The V and J ends lost 8 bases and 5 bases respectively, with 24 bases between them. The CDR3 is CASGLGPKDSYNEKLFF. In nucleotides, the CDR3 is TGTGCCAGCGGCCTAGGACCAAAGGACAGCTACAATGAAAAACTGTTTTTT.

The chain recombines TRBV6-4 with TRBJ2-3; D could derive from TRBD1 or TRBD2 (6 bases each). CDR1 and CDR2 from the germline V gene are MRHNA and SNTAGT. This CDR3 region has 16 residues. V was pared by 3 bases and J by 0 bases, with 13 bases between. The CDR3 DNA follows: TGTGCCAGCAGTGAGAGTGGGGGGCTTAGCACAGATACGCAGTATTTT. It translates to CASSESGGLSTDTQYF.

V and J are TRBV19 and TRBJ2-7; the match to TRBD1 covers 8 bases. The CDR3 sequence is 15 residues long. Looked up from germline, CDR1 is LNHDA and CDR2 is SQIVND (reference sequence). Losses at the gene ends were 0 bases for V and 2 bases for J; bases not matched to a gene: 3. CDR3 nucleotide sequence: TGTGCCAGTAGTATAGAGCCAGGGGGCACCTACGAGCAGTACTTC. Its translation: CASSIEPGGTYEQYF.

There are a few counts of this clone. This chain links TRBV3-1 (or the pseudogene TRBV3-2) with TRBJ2-1; D gene unclear. The germline V and J ends were trimmed by 0 bases and 4 bases, with 10 bases remaining between them. This CDR3 region has 15 residues. Germline-derived CDR1 and CDR2 are LGHDT and YNNKEL (reference sequence). The CDR3, as DNA: TGTGCCAGCAGCCAAGATGCAACTGGATACAATGAGCAGTTCTTC. The encoded protein is CASSQDATGYNEQFF.

This sequence joins TRBV4-3 and TRBJ2-7; D is unclear. V lost 11 bases and J lost 4, with 15 bases in between. The V gene's germline CDR1 is LGHNA and CDR2 YSLEER. This CDR3 has 12 residues. The CDR3 loop is CAPRLWSYEQYF. The CDR3 coding sequence is TGCGCCCCGAGGTTGTGGTCTTACGAGCAGTACTTC.

This rearrangement joins TRBV7-6 to TRBJ2-1; D tentatively fits TRBD1 or TRBD2 (7 bases each). The CDR3 is made up of 12 amino acids. The germline V gene has CDR1 SGHVS and CDR2 FNYEAQ. With 4 bases removed from V and 9 bases from J, the gap between germline ends came to 10 bases. Written as DNA, the CDR3 is TGTGCCAGCAGCTCAGGGGGGGGTGAGCAGTTCTTC. Translation gives CASSSGGGEQFF.

This clone appeared a single time. This chain uses TRBV5-1 with TRBJ2-1, with 9 bases fitting TRBD2. This CDR3 is built from 15 residues. V trimming: 6 bases; J trimming: 10 bases; junction bases outside the gene matches: 14. Germline V gene lookup returns CDR1 SGHRS and CDR2 YFSETQ. The CDR3 sequence: CASTLAGDNVKEQFF. The CDR3 DNA reads as TGCGCCAGCACCTTAGCGGGGGACAATGTCAAGGAGCAGTTCTTC. Variable domain in full (rest from reference TRBV5-1 and TRBJ2-1): KAGVTQTPRYLIKTRGQQVTLSCSPISGHRSVSWYQQTPGQGLQFLFEYFSETQRNKGNFPGRFSGRQFSNSRSEMNVSTLELGDSALYLCASTLAGDNVKEQFFGPGTRLTVL.

The chain joins TRBV3-1 (or the pseudogene TRBV3-2) to TRBJ1-2; possibly TRBD1 for D (5 bases). The CDR3 is 15 amino acids. Looked up from germline, CDR1 is LGHDT and CDR2 is YNNKEL (reference sequence). Between the trimmed V and J ends, which lost 1 base and 2 bases, there was a span of 11 bases. The CDR3 loop reads CASSQGLDNNYGYTF. CDR3 in DNA: TGTGCCAGCAGCCAAGGATTGGACAACAACTATGGCTACACCTTC.

CDR3 sequence (DNA): TGCGCCAGCAGCCCCCAGGGAGTCGGCACTGAAGCTTTCTTT. This gives the protein CASSPQGVGTEAFF. The V and J genes are TRBV4-3 and TRBJ1-1, with a possible D match to TRBD1 (5 bases). Deletions cut 4 bases from V and 4 bases from J, with 13 bases between. The germline CDR1 and CDR2 sequences are LGHNA and YSLEER. The CDR3 contains 14 residues.

This rearrangement joins TRBV11-2 to TRBJ2-1; TRBD2 might be the D (7 bases). V gave up 1 base and J gave up 8 bases, with 15 bases separating them. This CDR3 is built from 15 residues. Per germline, CDR1 SGHAT and CDR2 FQNNGV. In DNA form, the CDR3 reads TGTGCCAGCAGCTTAGGAGGTGGCGGGGGCGATGAGCAGTTCTTC. Translation gives CASSLGGGGGDEQFF.

The chain joins TRBV3-1 (or the pseudogene TRBV3-2) to TRBJ2-3; D is possibly TRBD1 (6 bases). Per the germline V gene, CDR1 is LGHDT and CDR2 is YNNKEL (reference sequence). The CDR3 covers 16 residues. Trimming removed 3 bases at V and 0 bases at J, with 13 bases between. The CDR3 region has the DNA TGTGCCAGCAGCCAGCGGAGTGGGGGCAGCACAGATACGCAGTATTTT. Protein: CASSQRSGGSTDTQYF.

The chain joins TRBV28 to TRBJ1-2; a weak D match, TRBD1 (6 bases). Deletions cut 5 bases from V and 6 bases from J, with 13 bases between. CDR1 and CDR2 from the germline V gene are MDHEN and SYDVKM. CDR3 length: 13 amino acids. In DNA form, the CDR3 reads TGTGCCAGCAGTCTAGGACAGCCGGATGGCTACACCTTC. Protein product: CASSLGQPDGYTF.

This clone appeared a single time. J is TRBJ1-2 and V is TRBV7-9; D call uncertain. Germline V gene lookup returns CDR1 SEHNR and CDR2 FQNEAQ (reference sequence). Between the trimmed V and J ends, which lost 1 base and 4 bases, there was a span of 7 bases. The CDR3 totals 13 residues. The CDR3 nucleotides read TGTGCCAGCAGCTTAGAACAGTCCTATGGCTACACCTTC. Protein: CASSLEQSYGYTF.

The rearrangement uses TRBV5-6 and TRBJ2-7; maybe TRBD2 (6 bases). V lost 0 bases to trimming and J lost 7 bases, with 17 bases between them. The CDR3 has 15 amino acids. Per germline, CDR1 SGHDT and CDR2 YYEEEE. As DNA, the CDR3 is TGTGCCAGCAGCTTGGTGGGGGGACCGGTGAGAGAGCAGTACTTC. Translation: CASSLVGGPVREQYF.

V usage is TRBV5-4 and J usage is TRBJ2-3; D is unclear. CDR1 is SGHNT and CDR2 is YYREEE in the germline V gene (reference sequence). The CDR3 covers 14 residues. Trimming stripped 4 bases from V and 0 bases from J, with 9 bases between. Written as DNA, the CDR3 is TGTGCCAGCAGCGCAGAGCCTAGCACAGATACGCAGTATTTT. Translating it yields CASSAEPSTDTQYF.

This chain's CDR3 is CAWRLAGASGELFF. Written as DNA, the CDR3 is TGTGCCTGGAGACTAGCGGGGGCCTCCGGGGAGCTGTTTTTT. This chain joins TRBV30 and TRBJ2-2; TRBD2 matches at 11 bases. The trim removed 3 bases at V and 6 bases at J, leaving 3 bases unmatched. Per germline, CDR1 GTSNPN and CDR2 SVGIG (reference sequence). The CDR3 extends over 14 amino acids.

The chain links TRBV9 to TRBJ2-3, with D perhaps assigned TRBD1 or TRBD2 (6 bases each). This CDR3 has 15 residues. Germline CDR1 is SGDLS and CDR2 is YYNGEE. V lost 1 base and J 3 bases, leaving 12 bases between the germline ends. The CDR3 nucleotides are TGTGCCAGCAGCGTATCAACAGGGAGGACAGATACGCAGTATTTT. It translates to CASSVSTGRTDTQYF. Complete variable domain (other parts from reference TRBV9 and TRBJ2-3): DSGVTQTPKHLITATGQRVTLRCSPRSGDLSVYWYQQSLDQGLQFLIQYYNGEERAKGNILERFSAQQFPDLHSELNLSSLELGDSALYFCASSVSTGRTDTQYFGPGTRLTVL.

The V call is TRBV7-9, the J call TRBJ1-5, with D possibly matching TRBD1 (6 bases). The CDR3 runs to 14 residues. Germline CDR1 is SEHNR and CDR2 is FQNEAQ (reference sequence). V lost 7 bases and J 1 base, leaving 11 bases between the germline ends. CDR3 bases: TGTGCCAGCACCAAAGGGGGGAGCAATCAGCCCCAGCATTTT. This sequence encodes CASTKGGSNQPQHF.

V gene TRBV7-9 combines with J gene TRBJ1-5, with 7 bases aligning to TRBD1. After removal of 5 bases from V and 3 bases from J, the junction contained 10 bases not matched to a gene. In germline, CDR1 is SEHNR, CDR2 FQNEAQ (reference sequence). CDR3 length: 16 residues. The CDR3 protein is CASSRHSDRNNQPQHF. DNA for the CDR3: TGTGCCAGCAGCCGACACTCGGACAGGAACAATCAGCCCCAGCATTTT. Drawing the rest from reference TRBV7-9 and TRBJ1-5, the complete variable domain is DTGVSQNPRHKITKRGQNVTFRCDPISEHNRLYWYRQTLGQGPEFLTYFQNEAQLEKSRLLSDRFSAERPKGSFSTLEIQRTEQGDSAMYLCASSRHSDRNNQPQHFGDGTRLSIL.

V and J are TRBV3-1 (or the pseudogene TRBV3-2) and TRBJ1-5; possibly TRBD1 for D (5 bases). This CDR3 spans 12 amino acids. In germline, CDR1 is LGHDT, CDR2 YNNKEL (reference sequence). Deletions cut 0 bases from V and 9 bases from J, with 6 bases between. CDR3 in DNA: TGTGCCAGCAGCCAAGATCAGGGGCCCCAGCATTTT. Protein product: CASSQDQGPQHF.

Of note for this clone: This sample also contains other DNA sequences that code for the same CDR3. The chain couples TRBV3-1 (or the pseudogene TRBV3-2) to TRBJ2-5; the match to TRBD2 covers 8 bases. Germline CDR1 is LGHDT and CDR2 is YNNKEL (reference sequence). After removal of 1 base from V and 1 base from J, the junction contained 2 bases not matched to a gene. The CDR3 contains 15 residues. Here the CDR3 DNA reads TGTGCCAGCAGCCAAGGAACTAGCGGCCAAGAGACCCAGTACTTC. Protein sequence: CASSQGTSGQETQYF.

V is TRBV27 and J is TRBJ2-1; D uncertain. V was shortened by 9 bases and J by 7 bases, with 13 bases between the two germline ends. The CDR3 spans 12 residues. The germline CDR1 and CDR2 sequences are MNHEY and SMNVEV (reference sequence). The CDR3 here is CASGGVLNEQFF. Written as DNA, the CDR3 is TGTGCCAGTGGCGGTGTGCTAAATGAGCAGTTCTTC.

The chain uses TRBV19 and TRBJ1-5, with 10 bases identical to TRBD1. Per germline, CDR1 LNHDA and CDR2 SQIVND (reference sequence). The length of the CDR3 is 14 residues. Trimming removed 7 bases from V and 3 bases from J; junction bases left unmatched: 3. CDR3 region: CASMGQGFNQPQHF. In DNA form, the CDR3 reads TGTGCCAGTATGGGACAGGGGTTCAATCAGCCCCAGCATTTT.